This entry is about one T cell receptor beta chain. Germline loops: CDR1 LNHNV, CDR2 YYDKDF (reference sequence). V dropped 1 base and J dropped 4 bases, with 10 bases sitting between them. This CDR3 contains 14 residues. This sample stems from a study of a mutant IDH1 vaccine in newly diagnosed glioma. The overall study: Treated patients, approximately 60% male and about 38% female, averaged about 40 years of age.

Assay: immunoSEQ multiplex PCR; the TCRdb copy retains only in-frame clones and omits some. The sample lists tens of thousands of clones; more than 60% were seen once. Time point of the sample: baseline, week 1 (first vaccination visit). Specified treatment: pre-vaccination baseline after standard-of-care therapy. The donors' diagnosis was new WHO grade 3 or 4 astrocytoma that was IDH1-mutant and ATRX-lost. This receptor was taken from a middle-aged woman with glioma. The genes are TRBV15 and TRBJ1-2; D is uncertain. The sample was PBMCs, taken from a glioma patient treated with radiotherapy, temozolomide or both. The CDR3 here is CATSRGAGGYGYTF. The DNA of the CDR3 is TGTGCCACCAGCAGAGGGGCGGGAGGCTATGGCTACACCTTC.